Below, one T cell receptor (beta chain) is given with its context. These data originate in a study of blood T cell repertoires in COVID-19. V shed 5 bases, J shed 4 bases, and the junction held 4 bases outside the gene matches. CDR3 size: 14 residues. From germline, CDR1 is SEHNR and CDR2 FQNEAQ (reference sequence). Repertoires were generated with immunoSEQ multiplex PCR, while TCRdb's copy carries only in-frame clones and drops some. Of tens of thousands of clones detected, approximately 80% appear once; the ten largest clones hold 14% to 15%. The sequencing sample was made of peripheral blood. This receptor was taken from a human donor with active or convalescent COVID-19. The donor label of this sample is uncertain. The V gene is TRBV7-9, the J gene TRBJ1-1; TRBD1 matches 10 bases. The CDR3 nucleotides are TGTGCCAGCAGCAGACAGGGGGCTGTCACTGAAGCTTTCTTT. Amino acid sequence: CASSRQGAVTEAFF.